Each of the 7 T cell receptor beta chains below was sequenced from the same sample in a study of blood T cells in healthy people across ages (dated by TCRdb to between 2014 and 2017). Libraries were made using 5' RACE. Sequencing took place on an Illumina HiSeq 2500. The second PCR ran for about 6 to 12 cycles and used a J-beta primer mix along with a sample-barcoded 5' primer. The public reads were run again by TCRdb, first through fastp at Q25 and then through MiXCR, and only productive beta chains were kept. Duplicate CDR3 protein sequences are folded into a single record with the most common DNA and genes. The sample has 660,000 or so distinct CDR3 sequences on record, about 53% of them singletons. Roughly 34% of the sample is held by the ten biggest clonotypes. Material for sequencing was blood. The receptors were sampled from a man aged 55 to 70 in good health.

In this sample, this clonotype turned up a few times. The genes are TRBV27 and TRBJ2-1; D is tentatively TRBD1 or TRBD2 (6 bases each). Trimming shortened V by 5 bases and J by 7 bases, and 21 bases separated the two germline ends. CDR1 MNHEY and CDR2 SMNVEV come from the germline V gene (reference sequence). The CDR3 is made up of 16 amino acids. In nucleotides, the CDR3 is TGTGCCAGCAGTAAGACTAGTCAGGGGTGGCTTAATGAGCAGTTCTTC. Protein product: CASSKTSQGWLNEQFF.

The chain links TRBV24-1 to TRBJ2-3; 10 bases map to TRBD1. This CDR3 contains 17 residues. Germline V gene data show CDR1 as KGHDR and CDR2 as SFDVKD. Trimming cost V 6 bases and J 3 bases; bases outside gene matches: 11. The chain's CDR3 is CATSHDRDRGQTDTQYF. Written as DNA, the CDR3 is TGTGCCACCAGTCATGACCGGGACAGGGGTCAGACAGATACGCAGTATTTT.

The genes are TRBV3-1 and TRBJ2-1; D perhaps matches TRBD2 (6 bases). V lost 3 bases and J lost 1, with 10 bases in between. The CDR3 runs 15 residues. From germline, CDR1 is LGHDT and CDR2 YNNKEL (reference sequence). In DNA, the CDR3 is TGTGCCAGCAGCCACCGGGACTCTTCCTACAATGAGCAGTTCTTC. Its translation is CASSHRDSSYNEQFF.

This chain uses TRBV5-1 with TRBJ2-5; D not resolved. The DNA end lines up better with TRBJ2-7; the J call may be wrong. This CDR3 contains 15 residues. Germline CDR1 is SGHRS and CDR2 is YFSETQ. Here the CDR3 reads CASSPVGRLTGEQYF. The DNA for the CDR3 is TGCGCCAGCAGCCCGGTCGGCAGGCTCACTGGCGAGCAGTACTTC.

This clonotype was counted between two and nine times. This sequence joins TRBV6-2 or TRBV6-3 and TRBJ2-1, with TRBD1 matching 9 bases. Germline loops: CDR1 MNHEY, CDR2 SVGEGT. This CDR3 region has 13 residues. The V gene end was trimmed by 7 bases and the J gene end by 9 bases; junction bases not matched to a gene: 7. The CDR3 DNA sequence: TGTGCCAGCATCCTACAGGGGGCCGGTGAGCAGTTCTTC. Its translation is CASILQGAGEQFF.

The CDR3 loop reads CASSRRGQWGYTF. The CDR3 coding sequence is TGTGCCAGCAGCCGCCGGGGACAGTGGGGCTACACCTTC. This sequence joins TRBV7-9 and TRBJ1-2, with 7 positions matching TRBD1. Trimming removed 5 bases from V and 8 bases from J; junction bases left unmatched: 8. Germline values: CDR1 SEHNR, CDR2 FQNEAQ (reference sequence). The CDR3 spans 13 residues.

This chain joins TRBV6-2 or TRBV6-3 and TRBJ1-2, with 9 positions matching TRBD1. The CDR3 sequence is 18 residues long. With V trimmed by 5 bases and J by 4 bases, 17 bases remained unmatched. Germline V CDR1 and CDR2: MNHEY, SVGEGT. As DNA, the CDR3 is TGTGCCAGCAGTCGTTCCGGGACAGGGACGACCACCAGCTATGGCTACACCTTC. This sequence encodes CASSRSGTGTTTSYGYTF.